In its sample, the clone carrying this T cell receptor beta chain was seen many times. The antigen is not known. The data belong to a study of naive and memory T cell subsets. The CDR3 loop spans 14 amino acids. V was cut by 6 bases and J by 0 bases, with 13 bases left in between. Germline CDR1 reads SQVTM; CDR2 reads ANQGSEA. An equimolar mix of two oligonucleotides served as the beta constant-region primer for TRBC1 and TRBC2. Nested alpha and beta constant-region primers with the SP2 primer drove four PCR rounds on ligated cDNA. TCRdb recomputed calls from the UMI-ligation and nested PCR reads with MiXCR, one row per CDR3 protein. The sample has roughly 97,000 distinct CDR3 sequences, roughly 15% seen once. General study findings and limits: Possibly reflecting memory cells re-expressing CD45RA, a few larger clonotypes occurred in naive repertoires, especially CD8.

The chain employs TRBV29-1 and TRBJ2-3; D gene ambiguous. The TCR comes from a human donor in good health. The sample comprised naive CD8+ T cells from blood. DNA of the CDR3: TGCAGCGTCGGACGAGACGGAAGCACAGATACGCAGTATTTT. Translated: CSVGRDGSTDTQYF.